This TCR beta chain was recovered during a study of blood T cell repertoires in COVID-19. Study in general: The samples span acute and convalescent COVID-19 from the United States, Italy and Spain. PBMCs, B-cell-depleted T cells, or T cells were the source of the cDNA or gDNA that made up the material.

Per the authors' pipeline: For nucleated cells, counts were estimated from reference gene primer amplification. TCRdb's table, derived via immunoSEQ multiplex PCR, lists solely in-frame clones and lacks some. Clone size and the V and J calls come from that table; the DNA yielded D and trimming. The sample yields 200,000 to 300,000 clones, around 90% seen once. This CDR3 comprises 13 residues. V was trimmed by 0 bases and J by 5 bases, leaving 6 bases between them. Germline-derived CDR1 and CDR2 are SGHRS and YFSETQ. Note on this clone: Distinct nucleotide sequences in the sample also encode this CDR3.

Sample: peripheral blood. J is TRBJ2-1 and V is TRBV5-1, with unresolved D. The clonotype originates from a man older than 75 with acute or convalescent COVID-19. The CDR3 DNA reads TGCGCCAGCAGCTTGGGGCTTCACAATGAGCAGTTCTTC. It encodes CASSLGLHNEQFF.